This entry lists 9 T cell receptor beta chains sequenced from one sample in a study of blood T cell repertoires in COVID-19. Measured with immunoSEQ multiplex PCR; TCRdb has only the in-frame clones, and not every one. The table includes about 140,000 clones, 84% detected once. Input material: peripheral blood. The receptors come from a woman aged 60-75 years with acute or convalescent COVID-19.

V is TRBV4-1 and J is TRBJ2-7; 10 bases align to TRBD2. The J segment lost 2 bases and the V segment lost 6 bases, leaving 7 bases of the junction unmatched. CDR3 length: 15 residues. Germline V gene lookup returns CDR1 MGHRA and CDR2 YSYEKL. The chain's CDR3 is CASRLLAGGPYEQYF. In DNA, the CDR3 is TGCGCCAGCAGGCTTTTAGCGGGAGGCCCCTACGAGCAGTACTTC.

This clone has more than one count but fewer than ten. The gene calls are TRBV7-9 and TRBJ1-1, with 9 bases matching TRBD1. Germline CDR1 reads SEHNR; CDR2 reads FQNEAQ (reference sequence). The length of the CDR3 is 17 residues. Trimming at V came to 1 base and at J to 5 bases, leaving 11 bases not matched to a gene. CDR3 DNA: TGTGCCAGCAGCTTAGTAGGGGACAGGGAGGGGAGGACTGAAGCTTTCTTT. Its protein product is CASSLVGDREGRTEAFF.

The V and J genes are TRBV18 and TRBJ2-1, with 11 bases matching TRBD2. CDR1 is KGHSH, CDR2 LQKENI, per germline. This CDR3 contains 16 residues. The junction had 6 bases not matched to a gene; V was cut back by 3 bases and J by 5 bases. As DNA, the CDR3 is TGTGCCAGCTCACCTCCCGGGACTAGCGGAAACAATGAGCAGTTCTTC. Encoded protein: CASSPPGTSGNNEQFF.

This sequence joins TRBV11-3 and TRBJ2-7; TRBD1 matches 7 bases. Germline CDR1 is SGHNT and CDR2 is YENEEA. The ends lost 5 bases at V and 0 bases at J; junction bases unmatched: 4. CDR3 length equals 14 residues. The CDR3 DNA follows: TGTGCCAGCAGCCTCGGGGACAGCTCCTACGAGCAGTACTTC. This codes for CASSLGDSSYEQYF.

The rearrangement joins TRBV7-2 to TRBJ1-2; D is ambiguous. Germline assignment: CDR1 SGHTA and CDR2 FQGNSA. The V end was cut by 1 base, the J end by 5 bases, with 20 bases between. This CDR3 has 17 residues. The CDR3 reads CASSLDGAGLPVYGYTF. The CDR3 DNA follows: TGTGCCAGCAGCTTAGATGGTGCAGGCCTCCCAGTTTATGGCTACACCTTC. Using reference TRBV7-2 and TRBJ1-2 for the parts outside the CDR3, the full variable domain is GAGVSQSPSNKVTEKGKDVELRCDPISGHTALYWYRQSLGQGLEFLIYFQGNSAPDKSGLPSDRFSAERTGGSVSTLTIQRTQQEDSAVYLCASSLDGAGLPVYGYTFGSGTRLTVV.

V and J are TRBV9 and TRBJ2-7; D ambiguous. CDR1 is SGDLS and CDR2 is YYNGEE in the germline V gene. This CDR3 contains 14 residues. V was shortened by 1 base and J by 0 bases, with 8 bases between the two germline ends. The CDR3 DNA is TGTGCCAGCAGCGTAACAGAGAACTCCTACGAGCAGTACTTC. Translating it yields CASSVTENSYEQYF.

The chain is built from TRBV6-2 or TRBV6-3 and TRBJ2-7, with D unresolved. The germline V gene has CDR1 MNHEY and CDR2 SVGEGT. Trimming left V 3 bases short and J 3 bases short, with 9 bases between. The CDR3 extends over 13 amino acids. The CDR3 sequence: CASSYGRLYEQYF. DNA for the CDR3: TGTGCCAGCAGTTATGGCAGACTCTACGAGCAGTACTTC.

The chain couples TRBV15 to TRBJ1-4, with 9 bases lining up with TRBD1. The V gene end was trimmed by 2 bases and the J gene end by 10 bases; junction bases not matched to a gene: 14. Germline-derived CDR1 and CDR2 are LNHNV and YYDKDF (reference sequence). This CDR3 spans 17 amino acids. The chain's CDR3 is CATSRHREQGARGKLFF. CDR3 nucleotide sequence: TGTGCCACCAGCAGACATCGCGAACAGGGGGCGCGAGGAAAACTGTTTTTT.

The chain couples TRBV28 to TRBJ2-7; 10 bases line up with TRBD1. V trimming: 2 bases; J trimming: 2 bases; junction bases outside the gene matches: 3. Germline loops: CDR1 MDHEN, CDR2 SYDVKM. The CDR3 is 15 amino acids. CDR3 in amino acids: CASSLIGQGAYEQYF. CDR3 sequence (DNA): TGTGCCAGCAGTTTAATAGGACAGGGGGCCTACGAGCAGTACTTC.